One and the same sample provided the 5 T cell receptor beta chains below, sequenced in a study of beta chain features in type 1 diabetes. Expressed TCRB transcripts were sequenced after all isolated RNA was converted to cDNA. Using immunoSEQ multiplex PCR, the repertoire was profiled, and TCRdb retains in-frame clones only, with some absent. The table lists about 640,000 clones, over 10% of them singletons. For these TCRs, the target antigens are not known. Whole-study results and caveats: Shortening of TCRB CDR3s, moderate but significant, appeared in all four CD4+ subsets of Type 1 diabetes patients.

Sequenced material: naive CD4+ T cells from blood. These receptors were obtained from a man aged 30-40 years with type 1 diabetes.

This clone was counted only a few times. The chain combines TRBV7-2 with TRBJ1-2, with TRBD1 matching over 9 bases. The CDR3 contains 15 residues. V was pared by 1 base and J by 5 bases, with 5 bases of the junction left unmatched. Germline values: CDR1 SGHTA, CDR2 FQGNSA. The CDR3 protein is CASSLGTGVEYGYTF. The DNA for the CDR3 is TGTGCCAGCAGCTTAGGGACAGGGGTGGAGTATGGCTACACCTTC.

This clone was seen a handful of times. The CDR3 DNA reads as TGTGCCAGCAGCTTAGCCCGACAGGATTACGAGCAGTACTTC. Translated, it gives CASSLARQDYEQYF. The chain joins TRBV7-2 to TRBJ2-7; D might be TRBD1 (6 bases). CDR1 and CDR2 from the germline V gene are SGHTA and FQGNSA. This CDR3 is 14 amino acids long. V gave up 0 bases and J gave up 4 bases, with 10 bases separating them.

The gene calls are TRBV5-4 and TRBJ2-3; 8 positions match TRBD2. There are 18 residues in the CDR3. Trimming took 1 base from V and 5 from J; bases not matched to a gene: 15. From germline, CDR1 is SGHNT and CDR2 YYREEE (reference sequence). The CDR3 DNA sequence: TGTGCCAGCAGCTTGAATCCAGCTAGCGGGCAGGTGGTAGATACGCAGTATTTT. Translating gives CASSLNPASGQVVDTQYF.

V gene TRBV4-1 combines with J gene TRBJ2-7, with 10 bases identical to TRBD2. V shed 1 base and J 0 bases; nucleotides not matched to a gene: 9. Germline V gives CDR1 MGHRA, CDR2 YSYEKL. This CDR3 has 18 residues. CDR3 sequence: CASSQGGSGGTNSYEQYF. The CDR3 DNA reads as TGCGCCAGCAGCCAAGGAGGTAGCGGGGGGACTAACTCCTACGAGCAGTACTTC.

This clone has a handful of counts. The chain recombines TRBV9 with TRBJ1-3; D call uncertain. The V gene lost 7 bases and the J gene lost 0 bases, with 8 bases spanning the gap. This CDR3 spans 13 amino acids. CDR1 is SGDLS and CDR2 is YYNGEE in the germline V gene. CDR3 sequence (DNA): TGTGCCAGCGGAGGATCCTCTGGAAACACCATATATTTT. Translating it yields CASGGSSGNTIYF.